The 6 T cell receptor beta chains in this list originate from one sample, sequenced in a study of cytomegalovirus exposure and HLA in healthy donors. The PCR had 60 Vbeta and 13 Jbeta primers. Generated by immunoSEQ multiplex PCR, the TCRdb table keeps only in-frame clones and is missing some. The table lists some 110,000 clones, more than 75% of them singletons. Sequencing was carried out using PBMCs. These receptors were collected from a woman between 18 and 29 years old in good health and CMV-seropositive.

In its sample, this clone was seen once. The rearrangement joins TRBV5-1 to TRBJ2-3, with TRBD2 identical over 7 bases. CDR3 length: 14 amino acids. CDR1 and CDR2 from the germline V gene are SGHRS and YFSETQ. V shed 4 bases, J shed 5 bases, and the junction held 7 bases outside the gene matches. CDR3 in DNA: TGCGCCAGCAGCCCAGGACTAGAAGGAGATACGCAGTATTTT. Protein sequence: CASSPGLEGDTQYF.

This chain uses TRBV28 with TRBJ2-7; TRBD2 matches at 13 bases. Trimming took 8 bases from V and 5 from J; bases not matched to a gene: 9. The germline CDR1 and CDR2 sequences are MDHEN and SYDVKM. The CDR3 has 15 amino acids. The CDR3 loop reads CASHGLAGVLDEQYF. For the CDR3, the DNA is TGTGCCAGCCACGGACTAGCGGGAGTATTGGACGAGCAGTACTTC.

V usage is TRBV7-2 and J usage is TRBJ2-3; TRBD2 might be the D (5 bases). The ends were cut back, 2 bases at V and 0 bases at J, with 6 bases in the middle. CDR3 length equals 14 residues. The V gene's germline CDR1 is SGHTA and CDR2 FQGNSA. CDR3 sequence reads: CASSLWTSTDTQYF. The CDR3 DNA reads TGTGCCAGCAGCTTATGGACTAGCACAGATACGCAGTATTTT.

The V call is TRBV30, the J call TRBJ2-7, with 7 bases that match TRBD2. CDR1 and CDR2 from the germline V gene are GTSNPN and SVGIG (reference sequence). This CDR3 is 15 amino acids long. V lost 2 bases to trimming and J lost 1 base; unmatched junction nucleotides: 8. The CDR3 DNA follows: TGTGCCTGGAGTCCGAAAGCGGGAAGATCCTACGAGCAGTACTTC. It yields the protein CAWSPKAGRSYEQYF.

This clone showed up just a few times. V and J are TRBV5-6 and TRBJ1-3; a possible D gene is TRBD1 (5 bases). Germline loops: CDR1 SGHDT, CDR2 YYEEEE. This CDR3 is built from 13 residues. Trimming shortened V by 7 bases and J by 2 bases, and 10 bases separated the two germline ends. The CDR3 sequence is CASARRAGNTIYF. The CDR3 DNA reads as TGTGCCAGCGCCCGCAGGGCTGGAAACACCATATATTTT.

This clone was detected once. The V call is TRBV28, the J call TRBJ1-5; 10 bases fit TRBD1. Germline values: CDR1 MDHEN, CDR2 SYDVKM. The CDR3 has 15 residues. The V segment lost 5 bases and the J segment 4 bases; nucleotides outside the gene matches: 5. The CDR3 sequence is CASSGGQGGNQPQHF. The CDR3 DNA reads TGTGCCAGCAGTGGAGGACAGGGGGGAAATCAGCCCCAGCATTTT. Using reference TRBV28 and TRBJ1-5 for the parts outside the CDR3, the full variable domain is DVKVTQSSRYLVKRTGEKVFLECVQDMDHENMFWYRQDPGLGLRLIYFSYDVKMKEKGDIPEGYSVSREKKERFSLILESASTNQTSMYLCASSGGQGGNQPQHFGDGTRLSIL.